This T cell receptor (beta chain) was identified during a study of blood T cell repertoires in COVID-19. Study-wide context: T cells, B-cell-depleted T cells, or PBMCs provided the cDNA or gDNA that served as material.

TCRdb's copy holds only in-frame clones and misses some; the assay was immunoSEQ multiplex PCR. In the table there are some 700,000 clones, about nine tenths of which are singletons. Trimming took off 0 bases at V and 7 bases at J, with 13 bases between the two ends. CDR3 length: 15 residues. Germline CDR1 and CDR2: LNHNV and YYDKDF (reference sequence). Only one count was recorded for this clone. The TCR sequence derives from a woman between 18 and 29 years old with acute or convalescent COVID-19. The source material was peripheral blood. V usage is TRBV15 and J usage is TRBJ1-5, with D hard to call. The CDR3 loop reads CATSRDTRVEQPQHF. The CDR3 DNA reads TGTGCCACCAGCAGAGATACGCGGGTCGAGCAGCCCCAGCATTTT.